This TCR beta chain was captured in a study of early T cells in non-severe SARS-CoV-2 infection. About the research overall: Sequencing was performed on bulk RNA from unsorted whole blood, leaving chains unpaired.

CDR3 length: 15 amino acids. On this clonotype itself: Its antigen is unknown.

Study-level points and caveats: VDJdb-based matching was biased toward anti-spike CD8 responses and missed private and CD4 specificities.

Molecules of cDNA were individually given unique molecular identifiers that were attached to them. From the 5' RACE reads, TCRdb called clonotypes with MiXCR, one entry per CDR3 protein. The table has 75,000 to 90,000 distinct CDR3 sequences, 14% to 15% seen once. The chain employs TRBV21-1 and TRBJ2-1. TRBV21-1 is termed a pseudogene. Sequencing input: whole blood. The receptor was isolated from an adult who was a healthcare worker with PCR-confirmed SARS-CoV-2 infection or an uninfected control (not recorded which). CDR3 loop: CASSGQSRLRNEQFF. DNA for the CDR3: TGTGCCAGCAGCGGGCAGAGTCGTCTACGCAATGAGCAGTTCTTC.